Listed below are T cell receptor beta chains from one sample, sequenced in a study of T-cell memory formation after mild COVID-19. One entry per CDR3 protein results from TCRdb running MiXCR on the 5' RACE reads. The sample includes 150,000 to 200,000 distinct CDR3 sequences, 13% of them seen just once. Sequenced sample: PBMCs or a T cell subset sorted from them (not recorded which). These receptors came from a man between 18 and 35 years old who had mild COVID-19 (a few samples of this study predate the infection). Cell type and time point are not known. CDR3s leave out the opening cysteine and the closing phenylalanine or tryptophan.

j_call | v_call | cdr3_aa
TRBJ2-1 | TRBV24-1 | ATSDVGGRNEQF
TRBJ1-5 | TRBV12-3/TRBV12-4 | ASRARAQPQH
TRBJ2-5 | TRBV29-1 | SVVQGIVVETQY
TRBJ1-5 | TRBV7-3 | ASSLTGGQPHH
TRBJ2-3 | TRBV5-1 | ASSLGPPSGGHTQY
TRBJ2-1 | TRBV7-2 | ASSSPEIYNEQF
TRBJ1-2 | TRBV28 | ASSPRDRAHGYT
TRBJ2-7 | TRBV20-1 | SARDNEQY
TRBJ2-5 | TRBV9 | ASSVGGSGGSQETQY
TRBJ2-5 | TRBV20-1 | GGPLGQETQY
TRBJ1-1 | TRBV5-5 | ASRQRQGVSATEAF
TRBJ1-5 | TRBV20-1 | SARPAVIGNQPQH
TRBJ1-1 | TRBV9 | ASSVMTGDTEAF
TRBJ1-1 | TRBV7-8 | ASSLPGQGATRAF
TRBJ1-5 | TRBV20-1 | SASPNRQPQH
TRBJ2-3 | TRBV5-6 | ASSSARDRGLPDTQY
TRBJ2-5 | TRBV4-1 | ASSPTRGTSTQETQY
TRBJ2-1 | TRBV20-1 | SASRDSNEQF
TRBJ2-2 | TRBV7-3 | ASSPYRDRGNTGELF
TRBJ2-5 | TRBV10-3 | AISEFSDDQY
TRBJ2-1 | TRBV12-3/TRBV12-4 | ASSLPPDRDSYEQF
TRBJ2-5 | TRBV9 | ASSARGDRRETQY
TRBJ2-5 | TRBV10-3 | AISEYGQQETQY
TRBJ2-1 | TRBV6-5 | ASSFRAQGDEQF
TRBJ1-5 | TRBV27 | ASRVQTNQPQH
TRBJ1-4 | TRBV7-9 | ASSLPRLGTNEKLF
TRBJ1-2 | TRBV16 | ASSQGRANYGYT
TRBJ2-3 | TRBV24-1 | ATSGAGESTDTQY